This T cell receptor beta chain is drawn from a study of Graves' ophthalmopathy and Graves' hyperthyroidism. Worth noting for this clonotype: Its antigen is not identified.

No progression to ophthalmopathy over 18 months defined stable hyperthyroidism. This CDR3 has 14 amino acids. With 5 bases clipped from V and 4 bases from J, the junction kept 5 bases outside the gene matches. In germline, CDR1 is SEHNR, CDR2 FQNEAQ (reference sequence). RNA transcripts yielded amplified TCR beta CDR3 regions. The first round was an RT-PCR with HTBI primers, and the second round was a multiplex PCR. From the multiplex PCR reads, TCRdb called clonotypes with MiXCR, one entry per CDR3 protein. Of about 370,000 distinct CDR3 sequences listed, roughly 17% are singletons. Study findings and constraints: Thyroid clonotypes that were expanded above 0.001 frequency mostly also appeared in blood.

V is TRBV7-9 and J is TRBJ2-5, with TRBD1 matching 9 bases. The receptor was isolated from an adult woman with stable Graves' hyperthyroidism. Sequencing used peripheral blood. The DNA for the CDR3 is TGTGCCAGCAGCGCAGGGACAGGGCCAGAGACCCAGTACTTC. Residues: CASSAGTGPETQYF.